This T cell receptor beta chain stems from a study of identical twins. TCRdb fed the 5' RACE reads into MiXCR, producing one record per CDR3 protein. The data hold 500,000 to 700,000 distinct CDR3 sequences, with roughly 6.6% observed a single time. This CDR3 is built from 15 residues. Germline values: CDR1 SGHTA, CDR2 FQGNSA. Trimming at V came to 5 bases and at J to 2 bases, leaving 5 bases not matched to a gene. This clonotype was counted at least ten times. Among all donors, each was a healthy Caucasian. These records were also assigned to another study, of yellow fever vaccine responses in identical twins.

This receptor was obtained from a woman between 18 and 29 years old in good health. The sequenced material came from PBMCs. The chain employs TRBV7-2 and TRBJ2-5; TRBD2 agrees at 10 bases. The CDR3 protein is CASSLLSGGQETQYF. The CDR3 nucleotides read TGTGCCAGCAGCCTCCTTAGCGGGGGGCAAGAGACCCAGTACTTC.